The present TCR beta chain was sequenced within a study of beta chain features in type 1 diabetes listed by TCRdb under 2018. Notes on the research overall: Patients and healthy donors did not differ in mean age, gender distribution, total cell number or subset yield. The study compared TCRB repertoires of sorted circulating CD4+ T cell subsets between recently diagnosed type 1 diabetes patients and matched healthy donors. Regulatory and stem cell-like memory subsets were isolated from only 8 patients and about eight healthy donors, whereas naive and central memory subsets came from all 28 donors. A total of 90 million to 120 million sorted cells were examined across all samples, and a strong correlation was observed between cell number per subset and RNA yield. Study-wide findings and limitations: Only small numbers of individuals were included in the HLA sub-analyses, which left unresolved whether HLA type had any influence on TCRB rearrangement. In all four CD4+ subsets, TCRB CDR3 length was moderately but significantly shorter in type 1 diabetes patients. Shorter templates might have been favored by PCR, but patient and control samples were amplified and corrected together, so both groups would have been affected equally by any skew. Fewer insertions and more nucleotide deletions at VDJ recombination sites were observed in patients with type 1 diabetes, implying thymic rearrangement abnormalities. Naive, central memory and regulatory TCRB repertoires appeared more similar among patients than among healthy donors. Because cDNA was sequenced instead of genomic DNA, activated cells with high expression could be over-represented, although the groups did not differ in activation or CD3 levels.

In the case of this clone: The specificity of this receptor is unknown. Its ends do not fully match the called genes, so a read error is possible.

The entire amount of isolated RNA was reverse transcribed using the High Capacity cDNA Reverse Transcription Kit, so the sequenced TCRB transcripts were expressed ones. Deep immunoSEQ sequencing was performed on naive, central memory and regulatory T cell samples, with an average of roughly 3.3 million total reads per sample. Sorted cells were lysed in RLT buffer, and RNA was extracted using DNase-treated RNeasy Micro or Mini kits according to cell number. Each cell subset was processed separately to prevent cross-contamination, with patient and healthy donor samples processed together. The immunoSEQ multiplex PCR was used to amplify TCRB sequences from cDNA, yielding 87-bp fragments that span the CDR3 region. The amplicons were sequenced using the Illumina HiSeq platform. In the paper's pipeline: Synthetic template baselines were used to correct PCR bias computationally, reads within Hamming distance 2 were collapsed together, and singletons that could not be merged were discarded. Reads were aligned against IMGT so that V, D and J genes, CDR3 length and insertions or deletions at six rearrangement sites could be assigned. Within each subset, clonotype counts were normalized to sorted cell number, after which true diversity and Gini coefficients were computed with the tcR R package. Repertoire sharing was quantified using the overlap coefficient calculated on TCRB nucleotide sequences. This immuneACCESS table, as held by TCRdb, lists in-frame sequences with V and J called but not all clones. Of the missing ones, under half trace to an unresolved V gene in checked studies; the others have no known cause. That table supplies the V and J calls and clone size; D and trimming were determined from the DNA. The sample table records around 340,000 clones; less than 9.5% of these occur just once. Jointly, the top ten make up 0.44% of the sample.

Each donor gave one peripheral blood draw, around 100 mL on average, collected into heparinised tubes. Using a panel that included CD45RO, CCR7, CD25, CD127, CD95 and CD27, naive, central memory, regulatory and stem cell-like memory CD4+ T cells were sorted on a BD FACSAria II. A purity above 98% was achieved for all sorted populations. PBMCs were separated immediately by Lymphoprep density gradient centrifugation and were stained directly, without being cultured. So that batch effects would be minimized, each experiment stained and sorted samples in pairs, pairing one healthy donor with one patient. Sequenced: central memory CD4+ T cells from blood. This receptor was obtained from a woman under 30 in good health.

CDR3 region: CAISGDSGAADTQYF. The DNA is TGTGCCATCAGTGGTGATAGCGGGGCAGCAGATACGCAGTATTTT. The chain couples TRBV6-6 to TRBJ2-3, and 8 bases in between align with TRBD2. Based on the germline V gene (reference sequence), the CDR1 and CDR2 sequences are MNHNY and SVGAGI. The CDR3 runs 15 residues from the cysteine to the phenylalanine. The kept DNA is CDR3 alone, 45 bases in frame from the first base.